These 7 T cell receptor beta chains were sequenced from one sample in a study of blood T cell repertoires in COVID-19. This table comes from immunoSEQ multiplex PCR, and its TCRdb copy is limited to in-frame clones, with some not included. Of over 130,000 clones in the sample, about 90% are singletons; the top ten hold more than 9.5%. The sample taken for sequencing was peripheral blood. Source of these receptors: a woman older than 75 with acute or convalescent COVID-19.

The CDR3 is CASSEYDRGNYGYTF. The CDR3 DNA sequence: TGTGCCAGCAGTGAATACGACAGGGGAAACTATGGCTACACCTTC. J is TRBJ1-2 and V is TRBV6-1, with TRBD1 matching 8 bases. Germline CDR1 is MNHNS and CDR2 is SASEGT. V was clipped by 2 bases and J by 2 bases; unmatched bases: 4. The CDR3 is made up of 15 amino acids.

V is TRBV7-9 and J is TRBJ2-7; possible D gene TRBD2, 5 bases. CDR1 SEHNR and CDR2 FQNEAQ come from the germline V gene (reference sequence). CDR3 size: 17 residues. The V end lost 5 bases, the J end lost 1 base, and 21 bases lay between the germline ends. CDR3: CASSPRFGLPSSYEQYF. CDR3 DNA sequence: TGTGCCAGCAGCCCAAGATTTGGACTCCCATCGTCCTACGAGCAGTACTTC.

This clone was observed a single time. CDR3 sequence: CASSLAGPYEQYF. The CDR3, as DNA: TGTGCCAGCAGTTTAGCGGGGCCCTACGAGCAGTACTTC. The gene calls are TRBV28 and TRBJ2-7; weak D call: TRBD2 (6 bases). The CDR3 is made up of 13 amino acids. CDR1 MDHEN and CDR2 SYDVKM come from the germline V gene. V lost 2 bases to trimming and J lost 2 bases, with 7 bases between them.

The chain uses TRBV3-1 (or the pseudogene TRBV3-2) and TRBJ1-5; maybe TRBD1 (5 bases). The CDR3 sequence is 17 residues long. Trimming took 1 base from V and 1 from J, leaving 14 bases between them. Germline assignment: CDR1 LGHDT and CDR2 YNNKEL (reference sequence). The DNA for the CDR3 is TGTGCCAGCAGCCAAGGTCGTTGGACATTGAGCAATCAGCCCCAGCATTTT. Translating gives CASSQGRWTLSNQPQHF.

The chain is built from TRBV3-1 (or the pseudogene TRBV3-2) and TRBJ2-7; 8 bases agree with TRBD2. V lost 3 bases and J lost 2; bases outside the gene matches: 6. CDR1 LGHDT and CDR2 YNNKEL come from the germline V gene (reference sequence). This CDR3 contains 15 residues. The CDR3 DNA reads as TGTGCCAGCAGCCAGGGACTAGTAAGTGCCTACGAGCAGTACTTC. Amino acid sequence: CASSQGLVSAYEQYF.

The rearrangement links TRBV3-1 (or the pseudogene TRBV3-2) to TRBJ1-6; D possibly corresponds to TRBD1 (6 bases). V lost 0 bases, J lost 4 bases, and 16 bases lay in between. Germline values: CDR1 LGHDT, CDR2 YNNKEL (reference sequence). This CDR3 region has 18 residues. DNA of the CDR3: TGTGCCAGCAGCCAAGAAGGGGGTGGGAGAGTATATAATTCACCCCTCCACTTT. Protein sequence: CASSQEGGGRVYNSPLHF.

The CDR3: CASSLAVDRGPRDGYTF. The CDR3 DNA is TGCGCCAGCAGCTTGGCCGTGGACAGGGGGCCCCGGGACGGCTACACCTTC. This rearrangement joins TRBV5-1 to TRBJ1-2, with 11 bases fitting TRBD1. The germline CDR1 and CDR2 sequences are SGHRS and YFSETQ. The CDR3 runs 17 residues. V shed 0 bases, J shed 8 bases, and the junction held 12 bases outside the gene matches.